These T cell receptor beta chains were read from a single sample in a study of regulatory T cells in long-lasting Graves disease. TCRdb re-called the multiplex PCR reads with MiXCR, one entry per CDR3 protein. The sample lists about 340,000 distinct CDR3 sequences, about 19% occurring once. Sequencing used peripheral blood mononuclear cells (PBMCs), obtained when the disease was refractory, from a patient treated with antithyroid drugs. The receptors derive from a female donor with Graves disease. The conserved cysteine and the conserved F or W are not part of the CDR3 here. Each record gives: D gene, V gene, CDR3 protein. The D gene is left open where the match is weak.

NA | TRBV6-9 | ASSYSFSGGYEQY
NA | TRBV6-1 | ARKKHTEAF
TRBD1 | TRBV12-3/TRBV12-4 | ASSRQGEPGRVREQY
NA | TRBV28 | ASRPQGSGVSEAF
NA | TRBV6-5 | ASSYSQLREQF
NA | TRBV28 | ASSLPWMKTQY
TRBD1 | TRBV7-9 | ASRPFGGRQGAGNGHT
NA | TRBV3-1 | ASSRATGYEQY
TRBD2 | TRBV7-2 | ASSLLSPRSGRTYEQY
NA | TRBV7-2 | ASSPSLTSGSPLH
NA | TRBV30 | AWSGGVEQY
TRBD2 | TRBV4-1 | ASSQEAPGGGETQY
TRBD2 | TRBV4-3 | ASSQGGGGGAQETQY
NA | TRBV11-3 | ASSLERLGSPDTGELF
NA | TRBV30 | AFRVSNQPQH
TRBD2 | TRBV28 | ASSLSRREKETQY
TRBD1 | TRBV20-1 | SATTGQAEGSSYEQY
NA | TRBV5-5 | ASSLQLAGGYYGYT
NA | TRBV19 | ASSRWDGYEQY
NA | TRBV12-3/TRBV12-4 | ASSARRGIYGYT
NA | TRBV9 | ASSVGGSRLNTGELF
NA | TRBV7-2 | ASSLKGAEVEAF
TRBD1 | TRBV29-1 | SDGTGGKYGHT
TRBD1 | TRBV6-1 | ASSPGTAREKLF
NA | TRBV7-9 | ASSLEHQPQH
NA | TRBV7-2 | ASSLVSGVTGELF
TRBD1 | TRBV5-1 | ASSLSGQANEKLF
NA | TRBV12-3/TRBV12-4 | ASSLVGGSNQPQH
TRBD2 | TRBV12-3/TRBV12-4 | ASSSPTSAYSYEQY
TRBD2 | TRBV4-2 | ASSHGAGGGETQY
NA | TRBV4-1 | ASSTPGPIYGYT
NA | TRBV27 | ASGSHGNSGNTIY
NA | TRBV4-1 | ASSQDTGFTAYEQY
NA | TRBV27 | AGGAKGACKNIQY
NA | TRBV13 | ASSGPGIRETQY
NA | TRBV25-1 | ASSHFGYT
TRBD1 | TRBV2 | ASSAQGGGNTEAF
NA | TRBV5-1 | ASSWDGNNGYT
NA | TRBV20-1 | SARDLVEGAGANVLT
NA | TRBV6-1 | ASSPRPDGNYGYT
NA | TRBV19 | ASRPGNNYGYT
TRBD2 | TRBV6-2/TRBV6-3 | ASSYPPGSSGRASTWCEQY
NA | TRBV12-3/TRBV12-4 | ASSLAGRSGRETQY
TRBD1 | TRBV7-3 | ASSFAGTGTYEQY
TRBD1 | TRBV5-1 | ASSLDRGGTYEQY
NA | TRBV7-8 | ASSSFPLRINEQY
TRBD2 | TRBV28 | ASSTNRALAGVTYEQY
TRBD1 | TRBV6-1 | ASMRGQAAYEQY
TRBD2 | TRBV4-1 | ASSQDSSGGFTDTQY
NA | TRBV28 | ASSLLSFEQY
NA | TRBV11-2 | ASSPQTGTQY
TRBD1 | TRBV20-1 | SARFPGTAIYNSPLH
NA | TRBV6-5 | ASSYRRHQGGFNEKLF
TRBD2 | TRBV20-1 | SARSRGGSSYEQY